The 14 T cell receptor beta chains in this list originate from one sample, sequenced in a study of shared clonotypes between healthy human individuals. Only CD45RO-negative cells positively selected for CCR7 counted as naive CD8 cells, so terminally differentiated effector memory CD45RA+ cells were excluded. The repertoire was sequenced with immunoSEQ multiplex PCR; TCRdb's copy has only in-frame clones and lacks some. The sample lists 760,000 or so clones, 90% to 97% occurring once. The sample was naive CD8+ T cells sorted from blood. These receptors originate from a young man in good health.

The V call is TRBV27, the J call TRBJ1-1; D is unclear. V was trimmed by 4 bases and J by 4 bases, leaving 16 bases between them. Germline CDR1 and CDR2: MNHEY and SMNVEV (reference sequence). CDR3 length: 15 residues. For the CDR3, the DNA is TGTGCCAGCAGTTCTAGGGTAGGGCCGGGCACTGAAGCTTTCTTT. Its translation: CASSSRVGPGTEAFF.

This sequence joins TRBV9 and TRBJ2-3; the match to TRBD1 covers 7 bases. V lost 4 bases, J lost 9 bases, and 5 bases stayed unmatched. Germline lookup yields CDR1 SGDLS and CDR2 YYNGEE. CDR3 length: 12 amino acids. DNA for the CDR3: TGTGCCAGCAGCCCTTCAGGGGGAACGCAGTATTTT. It translates to CASSPSGGTQYF.

CDR3 sequence reads: CASSLEGTGSNEQFF. CDR3 nucleotide sequence: TGCGCCAGCAGCTTGGAGGGGACAGGGTCAAATGAGCAGTTCTTC. The rearrangement links TRBV5-1 to TRBJ2-1; 9 positions agree with TRBD1. The germline CDR1 and CDR2 sequences are SGHRS and YFSETQ. The CDR3 length is 15 residues. V shed 0 bases and J 7 bases; nucleotides not matched to a gene: 5. Filled out from reference TRBV5-1 and TRBJ2-1, the complete variable domain reads KAGVTQTPRYLIKTRGQQVTLSCSPISGHRSVSWYQQTPGQGLQFLFEYFSETQRNKGNFPGRFSGRQFSNSRSEMNVSTLELGDSALYLCASSLEGTGSNEQFFGPGTRLTVL.

The chain is built from TRBV11-2 and TRBJ2-7, with a possible D match to TRBD2 (5 bases). The CDR3 is 14 residues long. Germline assignment: CDR1 SGHAT and CDR2 FQNNGV. Trimming pared 2 bases from V and 0 bases from J, leaving 8 bases between. CDR3 in amino acids: CASSLSGNSYEQYF. Here the CDR3 DNA reads TGTGCCAGCAGCTTATCGGGGAACTCCTACGAGCAGTACTTC.

Notes on this clone: Distinct nucleotide sequences in the sample also encode this CDR3. The chain uses TRBV10-1 and TRBJ2-7; D remains ambiguous. Germline V CDR1 and CDR2: WNHNN, SYGVQD (reference sequence). Trimming took 1 base from V and 2 from J, leaving 6 bases between them. This CDR3 comprises 13 residues. The CDR3 is CASSEYSTYEQYF. The CDR3 DNA follows: TGCGCCAGCAGTGAGTACTCTACCTACGAGCAGTACTTC.

V usage is TRBV29-1 and J usage is TRBJ1-5, with D unclear. The germline V and J ends were trimmed by 6 bases and 0 bases, with 6 bases remaining between them. There are 12 residues in the CDR3. In germline, CDR1 is SQVTM, CDR2 ANQGSEA. CDR3 protein: CSVEISNQPQHF. The CDR3 bases are TGCAGCGTCGAGATTAGCAATCAGCCCCAGCATTTT.

The CDR3 sequence is CASSGAGKAHEQYF. The CDR3 nucleotides read TGTGCCAGCAGCGGGGCAGGGAAGGCCCACGAGCAGTACTTC. The chain carries TRBV5-8 and TRBJ2-7, with TRBD1 as a possible D gene (5 bases). Germline CDR1 reads SGHTS; CDR2 reads YDEGEE. This CDR3 has 14 amino acids. V was shortened by 4 bases and J by 5 bases, with 16 bases between the two germline ends.

The gene calls are TRBV28 and TRBJ1-1; D perhaps matches TRBD1 (6 bases). Per the germline V gene, CDR1 is MDHEN and CDR2 is SYDVKM. The CDR3 is 15 amino acids. V dropped 6 bases and J dropped 1 base, with 15 bases sitting between them. CDR3 coding DNA: TGTGCCAGCAGCGAACGGGGGGCTGGGAACACTGAAGCTTTCTTT. Its translation is CASSERGAGNTEAFF.

This chain uses TRBV28 with TRBJ2-1; no definite D call. V was pared by 4 bases and J by 4 bases, with 5 bases between. Germline-derived CDR1 and CDR2 are MDHEN and SYDVKM. This CDR3 comprises 12 residues. In DNA form, the CDR3 reads TGTGCCAGCAGTTCTCTGTACAATGAGCAGTTCTTC. Its protein is CASSSLYNEQFF.

For this clone: The sample contains more than one DNA sequence encoding this CDR3. The chain is built from TRBV19 and TRBJ1-5; 8 nucleotides line up with TRBD1. The CDR3 contains 13 residues. Germline assignment: CDR1 LNHDA and CDR2 SQIVND (reference sequence). The ends lost 6 bases at V and 4 bases at J; junction bases unmatched: 2. Here the CDR3 reads CASRRQGNQPQHF. The CDR3 DNA follows: TGTGCCAGTAGAAGACAGGGGAATCAGCCCCAGCATTTT.

This chain uses TRBV15 with TRBJ2-1; 9 bases are shared with TRBD2. The CDR3 contains 16 residues. Germline V CDR1 and CDR2: LNHNV, YYDKDF (reference sequence). V gave up 1 base and J gave up 7 bases; unmatched junction bases: 8. DNA for the CDR3: TGTGCCACCAGCAGAGGGGTTAGCGGGAGTCGAAATGAGCAGTTCTTC. Its translation is CATSRGVSGSRNEQFF.

CDR3 bases: TGCGCCAGCAGCCAAGAAATAGCGGGAGGACGTGAGCAGTTCTTC. Its protein is CASSQEIAGGREQFF. The rearrangement joins TRBV4-3 to TRBJ2-1; TRBD2 matches 10 bases. Germline values: CDR1 LGHNA, CDR2 YSLEER. Trimming at V came to 0 bases and at J to 9 bases, leaving 5 bases not matched to a gene. CDR3 size: 15 residues.

J is TRBJ2-5 and V is TRBV6-6; D is uncertain. This CDR3 comprises 12 residues. Germline V lookup: CDR1 MNHNY, CDR2 SVGAGI (reference sequence). V was pared by 6 bases and J by 5 bases, with 10 bases between. The chain's CDR3 is CASSPGRETQYF. CDR3 DNA: TGTGCCAGCAGCCCAGGCAGGGAGACCCAGTACTTC.

The rearrangement joins TRBV25-1 to TRBJ2-7; TRBD1 is a possible D gene (5 bases). The CDR3 is 12 residues long. V was clipped by 5 bases and J by 6 bases, with 11 bases between them. Germline V gene sequence: CDR1 MGHDK, CDR2 SYGVNS. This chain's CDR3 is CASSYGAGEQYF. For the CDR3, the DNA is TGTGCCAGCAGTTATGGGGCTGGCGAGCAGTACTTC.